Described below is a single T cell receptor beta chain sequence and its context. Which antigen it targets is not known. One base away there is no much larger clone; base qualities are not given. V drops 2 bases and J drops 3 bases, leaving 19 bases in between. For CDR1 and CDR2, the germline V gene (reference sequence) lists GTSNPN and SVGIG. The CDR3 starts with the cysteine, ends with the phenylalanine, and has 16 residues. Only the CDR3 DNA stays, 48 bases, in frame from base 1. In Seattle, one collaborating source enrolled patients while the infection was active and tracked those patients longitudinally over the course of disease. Collaborating institutions collected whole blood in K2EDTA tubes following their own protocols. For TCRbeta analysis, collaborators shipped samples as frozen whole blood, isolated PBMCs, or DNA extracted from either of those sample types. The sample belongs to a study of blood T cell repertoires in COVID-19 (dated by TCRdb to the early 2020s). Notes on the research overall: The collaborator samples originated in the United States, Italy and Spain and spanned the acute and convalescent phases of COVID-19. The samples were drawn from the first 160 participants of the ongoing ImmuneRACE study and from 1,254 subjects provided by 6 global collaborators. Nearly every sample came with metadata listing a de-identified subject ID, COVID-19 status, age in years and sex. HLA class I and class II types, where available, came from metadata supplied by the sample provider rather than from assay-based typing. The repertoires were released in a freely available public database intended as a resource for research on the immune response to SARS-CoV-2. The dataset comprised deeply sampled blood TCRbeta repertoires from subjects exposed to, actively infected with, or recovered from COVID-19. The material from the prospective study consisted of cDNA or gDNA derived from T cells, B-cell-depleted T cells, or PBMCs. The research as a whole found: The amount of clinical and demographic metadata varied by source and participant and was provided uncurated.

TCRbeta CDR3 regions were amplified from genomic DNA by means of the immunoSEQ Assay, a bias-controlled multiplex PCR. The paper's data handling went like this. The number of nucleated cells in each sample was estimated from the amplification of reference gene primers within the assay. To quantify the absolute abundance of each unique TCRbeta CDR3 rearrangement, sequence reads were collapsed and filtered. For each sample, productive Simpson clonality was calculated as the square root of Simpson's diversity index over productive rearrangements. TCRdb re-hosts the immuneACCESS table, in-frame sequences only. Its copies lack some clones; in the studies checked, an unresolved V gene accounts for under half of them, and the cause for the rest is not known. The V and J calls and the clone size are those of that table, but D and trimming were determined from the DNA. The sample records approximately 140,000 clones, about nine tenths of which are singletons. The ten largest make up 2.5% of the sample.

This chain is built from TRBV30 and TRBJ1-1; the D segment could be TRBD1, given 6 matching bases. Material: peripheral blood. This receptor was taken from a human donor with COVID-19, enrolled during active disease. The donor label of this sample is uncertain. CDR3 protein: CAWSIHSGARDTEAFF. The nucleotide sequence reads as follows: TGTGCCTGGAGTATCCACTCAGGGGCGAGAGACACTGAAGCTTTCTTT. Here the CDR3 is joined to the reference TRBV30 and TRBJ1-1 genes, and the full variable domain is: SQTIHQWPATLVQPVGSPLSLECTVEGTSNPNLYWYRQAAGRGLQLLFYSVGIGQISSEVPQNLSASRPQDRQFILSSKKLLLSDSGFYLCAWSIHSGARDTEAFFGQGTRLTVV.